The clone carrying this TCR beta chain was observed at least ten times. No antigen is known for it. The CDR3 has 14 residues. V was pared by 4 bases and J by 5 bases, with 5 bases of the junction left unmatched. Germline V CDR1 and CDR2: SGHTA, FQGNSA. The data belong to a study of spatial heterogeneity in lung cancer. Study conclusions and caveats: Mutation counts in tumors were tracked by counts of expanded intratumoral alpha and beta TCRs.

As for time point: sample taken at primary tumor resection. Unsorted whole RNA of tumor, nontumor lung or frozen PBMC was sequenced. Individual TCR cDNA molecules each bore their own unique molecular identifier. In TCRdb, the 5' RACE reads were re-called with MiXCR into one record per CDR3 protein. The sample shows 20,000 to 30,000 distinct CDR3 sequences, roughly 10% of them seen only once. The receptor was derived from a male donor with early-stage non-small cell lung cancer. The chain uses TRBV7-2 and TRBJ2-3, with 8 bases lining up with TRBD1. Sequenced material: lung tumor tissue, taken at surgery. As DNA, the CDR3 is TGTGCCAGCAGCTCAGGGGGCGCGGGAGATACGCAGTATTTT. Its protein product is CASSSGGAGDTQYF. The variable domain in full, with the rest retrieved from reference TRBV7-2 and TRBJ2-3, is GAGVSQSPSNKVTEKGKDVELRCDPISGHTALYWYRQSLGQGLEFLIYFQGNSAPDKSGLPSDRFSAERTGGSVSTLTIQRTQQEDSAVYLCASSSGGAGDTQYFGPGTRLTVL.